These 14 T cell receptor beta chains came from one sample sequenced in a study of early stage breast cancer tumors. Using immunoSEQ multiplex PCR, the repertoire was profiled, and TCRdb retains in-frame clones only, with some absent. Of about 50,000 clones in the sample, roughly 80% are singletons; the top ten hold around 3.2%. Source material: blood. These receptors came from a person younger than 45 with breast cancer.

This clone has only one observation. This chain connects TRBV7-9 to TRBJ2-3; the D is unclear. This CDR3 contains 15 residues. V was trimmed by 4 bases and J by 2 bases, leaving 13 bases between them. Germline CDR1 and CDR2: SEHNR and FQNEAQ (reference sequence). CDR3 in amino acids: CASSSNLRVTDTQYF. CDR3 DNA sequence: TGTGCCAGCAGCTCGAATTTAAGGGTCACAGATACGCAGTATTTT.

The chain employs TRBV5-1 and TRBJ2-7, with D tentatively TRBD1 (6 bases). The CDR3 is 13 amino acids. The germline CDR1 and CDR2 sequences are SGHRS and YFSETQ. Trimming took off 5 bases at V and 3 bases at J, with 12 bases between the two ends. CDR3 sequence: CASRPRQDYEQYF. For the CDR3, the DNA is TGCGCCAGCAGACCCCGACAGGACTACGAGCAGTACTTC.

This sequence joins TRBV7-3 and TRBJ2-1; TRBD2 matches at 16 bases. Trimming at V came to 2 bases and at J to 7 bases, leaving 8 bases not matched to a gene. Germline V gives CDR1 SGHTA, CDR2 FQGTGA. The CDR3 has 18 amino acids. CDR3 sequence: CASSLPGLAGGLGNEQFF. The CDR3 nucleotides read TGTGCCAGCAGCTTACCGGGACTAGCGGGAGGGCTGGGAAATGAGCAGTTCTTC. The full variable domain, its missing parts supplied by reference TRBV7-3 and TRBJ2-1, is GAGVSQTPSNKVTEKGKYVELRCDPISGHTALYWYRQSLGQGPEFLIYFQGTGAADDSGLPNDRFFAVRPEGSVSTLKIQRTERGDSAVYLCASSLPGLAGGLGNEQFFGPGTRLTVL.

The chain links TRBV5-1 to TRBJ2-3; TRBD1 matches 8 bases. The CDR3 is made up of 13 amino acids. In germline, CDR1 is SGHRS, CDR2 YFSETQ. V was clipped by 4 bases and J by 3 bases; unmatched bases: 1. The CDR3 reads CASSTGGTDTQYF. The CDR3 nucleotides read TGCGCCAGCAGCACAGGGGGAACAGATACGCAGTATTTT.

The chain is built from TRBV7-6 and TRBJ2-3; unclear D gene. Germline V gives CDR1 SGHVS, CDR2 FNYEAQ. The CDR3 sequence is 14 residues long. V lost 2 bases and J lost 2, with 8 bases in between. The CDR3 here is CASSLFADTDTQYF. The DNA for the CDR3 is TGTGCCAGCAGCTTATTCGCAGACACAGATACGCAGTATTTT.

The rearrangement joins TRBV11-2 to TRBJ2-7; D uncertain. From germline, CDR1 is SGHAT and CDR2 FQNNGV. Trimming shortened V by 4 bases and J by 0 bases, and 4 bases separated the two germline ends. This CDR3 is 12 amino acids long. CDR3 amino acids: CASSSSSYEQYF. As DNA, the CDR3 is TGTGCCAGCAGCTCCAGCTCCTACGAGCAGTACTTC.

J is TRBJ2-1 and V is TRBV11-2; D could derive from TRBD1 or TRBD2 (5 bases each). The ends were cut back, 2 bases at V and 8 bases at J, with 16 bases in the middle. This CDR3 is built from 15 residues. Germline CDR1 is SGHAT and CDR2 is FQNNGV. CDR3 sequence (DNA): TGTGCCAGCAGCTTAACTCTAGCTAAGGGGCATGAGCAGTTCTTC. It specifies CASSLTLAKGHEQFF.

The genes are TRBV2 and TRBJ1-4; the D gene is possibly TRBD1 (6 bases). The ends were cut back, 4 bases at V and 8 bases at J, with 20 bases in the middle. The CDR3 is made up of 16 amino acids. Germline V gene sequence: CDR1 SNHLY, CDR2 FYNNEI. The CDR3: CASSVRIGGLGEKLFF. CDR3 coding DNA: TGTGCCAGCAGTGTTCGAATAGGGGGGCTCGGGGAAAAACTGTTTTTT.

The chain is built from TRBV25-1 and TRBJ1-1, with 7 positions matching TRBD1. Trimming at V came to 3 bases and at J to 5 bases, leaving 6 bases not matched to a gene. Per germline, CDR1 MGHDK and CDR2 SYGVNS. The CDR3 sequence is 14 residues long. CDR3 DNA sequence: TGTGCCAGCAGTGAGAGCTTCAGGGGGACTGAAGCTTTCTTT. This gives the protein CASSESFRGTEAFF.

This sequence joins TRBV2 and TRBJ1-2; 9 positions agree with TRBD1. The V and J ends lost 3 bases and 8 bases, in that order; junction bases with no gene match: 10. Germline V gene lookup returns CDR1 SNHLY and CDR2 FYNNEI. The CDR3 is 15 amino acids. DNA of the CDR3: TGTGCCAGCAGTGAGGAACGGGACAGGGTTCGAGGCTACACCTTC. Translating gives CASSEERDRVRGYTF.

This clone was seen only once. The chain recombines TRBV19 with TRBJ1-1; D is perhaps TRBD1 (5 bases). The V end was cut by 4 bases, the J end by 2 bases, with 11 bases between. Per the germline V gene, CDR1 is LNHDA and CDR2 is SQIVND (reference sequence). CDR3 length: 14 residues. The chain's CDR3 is CASSTDKINTEAFF. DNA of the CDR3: TGTGCCAGTAGTACGGACAAAATAAACACTGAAGCTTTCTTT.

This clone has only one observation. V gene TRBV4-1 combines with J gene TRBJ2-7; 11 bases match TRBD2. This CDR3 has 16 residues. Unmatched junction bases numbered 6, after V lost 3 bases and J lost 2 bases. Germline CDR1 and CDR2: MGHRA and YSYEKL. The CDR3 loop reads CASSHNLAGGPYEQYF. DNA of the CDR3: TGCGCCAGCAGCCATAACTTAGCGGGAGGGCCCTACGAGCAGTACTTC.

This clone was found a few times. The CDR3 sequence is CASSLEGISALHF. The CDR3 DNA is TGTGCCAGCAGCTTAGAAGGGATTTCGGCCCTCCACTTT. The V gene is TRBV7-9, the J gene TRBJ1-6; the D is unclear. V dropped 1 base and J dropped 14 bases, with 12 bases sitting between them. The germline CDR1 and CDR2 sequences are SEHNR and FQNEAQ (reference sequence). The CDR3 contains 13 residues.

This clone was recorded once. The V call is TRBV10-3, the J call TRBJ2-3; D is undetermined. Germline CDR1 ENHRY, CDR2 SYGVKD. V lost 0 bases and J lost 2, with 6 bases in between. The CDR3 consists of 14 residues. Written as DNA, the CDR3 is TGTGCCATCAGTGAGTCGGTGGACACAGATACGCAGTATTTT. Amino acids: CAISESVDTDTQYF.